This TCR beta chain was retrieved from a study of shared clonotypes between healthy human individuals. Profiled with immunoSEQ multiplex PCR; TCRdb holds only in-frame clones, not every one. Among more than 400,000 clones, approximately 95% were seen once, and the ten largest hold 0.05% to 0.08%. V lost 6 bases to trimming and J lost 0 bases, with 8 bases between them. This CDR3 comprises 13 residues. Germline V gives CDR1 LNHDA, CDR2 SQIVND (reference sequence). The material sequenced was naive CD4+ T cells sorted from blood. Documented subset: CD45RA+ positively selected. The chain uses TRBV19 and TRBJ1-1, with TRBD1 as a possible D gene (5 bases). The source is a woman aged 25 to 39 in good health. CDR3 loop: CASSGDLNTEAFF. CDR3 sequence (DNA): TGTGCCAGTAGCGGGGACCTGAACACTGAAGCTTTCTTT.